Following are 30 T cell receptor beta chains from one sample sequenced in a study of cytomegalovirus exposure and HLA in healthy donors (dated by TCRdb to between 2016 and 2019). Libraries were built with the immunoSEQ multiplex PCR assay. A mixture of 60 forward primers for TCR Vbeta segments and 13 reverse primers for TCR Jbeta segments was used in the multiplex PCR. This is the immuneACCESS table as TCRdb keeps it, with only in-frame sequences that have V and J called. A part of the clones is gone; compared with another copy, unresolved V genes explain less than half, and the rest is unexplained. The sample records more than 85,000 clones, roughly 76% of which are singletons. Less than 1.5% of the sample goes to the ten largest clones. Source material: PBMCs. The receptors stem from a female donor in good health and CMV-seronegative.

This sequence joins TRBV2 and TRBJ1-1; no definite D call. This CDR3 is built from 14 residues. V dropped 8 bases and J dropped 1 base, with 14 bases sitting between them. In germline, CDR1 is SNHLY, CDR2 FYNNEI. CDR3 bases: TGTGCCAGCCTGAGGGAGTGGACGAACACTGAAGCTTTCTTT. Encoded protein: CASLREWTNTEAFF.

The chain uses TRBV28 and TRBJ2-3; tentatively, D is TRBD1 (5 bases). The CDR3 extends over 13 amino acids. V was pared by 7 bases and J by 4 bases, with 12 bases between. Looked up from germline, CDR1 is MDHEN and CDR2 is SYDVKM. In nucleotides, the CDR3 is TGTGCCAGCAACAACCAGGGTTCAGATACGCAGTATTTT. Encoded protein: CASNNQGSDTQYF.

This clone has just one count. This chain links TRBV2 with TRBJ2-3, with 11 positions matching TRBD2. The V and J ends lost 7 bases and 2 bases, in that order; junction bases with no gene match: 8. Per the germline V gene, CDR1 is SNHLY and CDR2 is FYNNEI. This CDR3 comprises 16 residues. CDR3 sequence (DNA): TGTGCCAGCATAGATCGACTAGCGGGGACCACAGATACGCAGTATTTT. It translates to CASIDRLAGTTDTQYF.

In its sample, this clone was seen a few times. The CDR3 coding sequence is TGTGCCAGCACCCAACTGGACTCCTTCACCGGGGAGCTGTTTTTT. Its protein is CASTQLDSFTGELFF. The V call is TRBV9, the J call TRBJ2-2, with D possibly matching TRBD2 (5 bases). Trimming left V 6 bases short and J 4 bases short, with 16 bases between. The germline V gene encodes CDR1 SGDLS and CDR2 YYNGEE. The CDR3 consists of 15 residues.

V is TRBV4-1 and J is TRBJ2-3, with TRBD2 matching over 8 bases. The CDR3 has 17 amino acids. V lost 1 base to trimming and J lost 0 bases; unmatched junction nucleotides: 6. CDR1 and CDR2 (germline): MGHRA, YSYEKL. The CDR3 nucleotides read TGCGCCAGCAGCCAAGGAATACTAGCGGCTAGCACAGATACGCAGTATTTT. This sequence encodes CASSQGILAASTDTQYF.

This chain connects TRBV10-1 to TRBJ2-7; 7 bases are shared with TRBD1. Germline V CDR1 and CDR2: WNHNN, SYGVQD (reference sequence). Trimming took 0 bases from V and 11 from J; bases not matched to a gene: 7. The CDR3 loop spans 13 amino acids. CDR3 nucleotide sequence: TGCGCCAGCAGTGAGTCGGTGGGACAGCCAAAGTACTTC. Encoded protein: CASSESVGQPKYF.

This clone was counted between two and nine times. The chain employs TRBV7-6 and TRBJ2-1, with 9 positions matching TRBD1. From germline, CDR1 is SGHVS and CDR2 FNYEAQ. V shed 5 bases and J 8 bases; nucleotides not matched to a gene: 4. There are 13 residues in the CDR3. CDR3 in amino acids: CASSQRTGDEQFF. CDR3 coding DNA: TGTGCCAGCAGCCAAAGGACAGGGGATGAGCAGTTCTTC.

This clone was seen just once. The chain is built from TRBV7-6 and TRBJ2-5; the D gene is possibly TRBD2 (5 bases). The germline gives CDR1 SGHVS, CDR2 FNYEAQ. The CDR3 has 12 amino acids. V lost 5 bases to trimming and J lost 4 bases, with 8 bases between them. CDR3 sequence (DNA): TGTGCCAGCAGCCCTCTAGCAGAGACCCAGTACTTC. This encodes CASSPLAETQYF.

J is TRBJ1-5 and V is TRBV19; TRBD1 might be the D (6 bases). Germline CDR1 is LNHDA and CDR2 is SQIVND (reference sequence). V lost 5 bases to trimming and J lost 5 bases, with 16 bases between them. The length of the CDR3 is 15 residues. The CDR3 sequence is CASSLSPTGYQPQHF. CDR3 DNA sequence: TGTGCCAGTAGTCTATCCCCGACAGGATATCAGCCCCAGCATTTT.

The V gene is TRBV7-2, the J gene TRBJ1-3, with TRBD1 matching 8 bases. Losses at the gene ends were 4 bases for V and 4 bases for J; bases not matched to a gene: 3. The V gene's germline CDR1 is SGHTA and CDR2 FQGNSA. This CDR3 is 14 amino acids long. CDR3 nucleotide sequence: TGTGCCAGCAGCTCTACAGGGGGAGGAAACACCATATATTTT. Amino acid sequence: CASSSTGGGNTIYF. Complete variable domain (other parts from reference TRBV7-2 and TRBJ1-3): GAGVSQSPSNKVTEKGKDVELRCDPISGHTALYWYRQSLGQGLEFLIYFQGNSAPDKSGLPSDRFSAERTGGSVSTLTIQRTQQEDSAVYLCASSSTGGGNTIYFGEGSWLTVV.

This chain connects TRBV10-3 to TRBJ2-3, with D possibly TRBD2 on 7 matching bases. This CDR3 has 19 residues. The V gene's germline CDR1 is ENHRY and CDR2 SYGVKD. The V end lost 4 bases, the J end lost 2 bases, and 25 bases lay between the germline ends. CDR3 sequence reads: CAISGGGTLSGAPTDTQYF. CDR3 coding DNA: TGTGCCATCAGTGGGGGGGGGACATTAAGTGGGGCCCCCACAGATACGCAGTATTTT.

The chain joins TRBV28 to TRBJ2-6, with a tentative D call TRBD2 (6 bases). Germline CDR1 reads MDHEN; CDR2 reads SYDVKM. The CDR3 covers 16 residues. V lost 3 bases, J lost 2 bases, and 11 bases lay in between. The CDR3 sequence: CASSFLRETGANVLTF. CDR3 in DNA: TGTGCCAGCAGTTTCTTGCGGGAAACTGGGGCCAACGTCCTGACTTTC.

A note on this clone: A junction end diverges from the germline sequence, so it may reflect a read error. The chain joins TRBV15 to TRBJ1-1; 8 nucleotides align to TRBD1. The CDR3 is made up of 17 amino acids. Germline V gene data show CDR1 as LNHNV and CDR2 as YYDKDF (reference sequence). The CDR3 loop reads CVTSTPGQGGMGTEAFF. The CDR3 nucleotides are TGTGTCACCAGCACCCCAGGACAGGGTGGTATGGGGACTGAAGCTTTCTTT.

This clone was observed once. The V and J genes are TRBV15 and TRBJ1-2; the match to TRBD1 covers 11 bases. Germline lookup yields CDR1 LNHNV and CDR2 YYDKDF (reference sequence). This CDR3 spans 16 amino acids. With V trimmed by 3 bases and J by 4 bases, 7 bases remained unmatched. In DNA form, the CDR3 reads TGTGCCACCAGCAGGCTAACGGGACAGGGGGTCTATGGCTACACCTTC. Translated, it gives CATSRLTGQGVYGYTF.

This rearrangement joins TRBV19 to TRBJ1-1, with D uncertain. V lost 3 bases and J 4 bases, leaving 18 bases between the germline ends. Germline loops: CDR1 LNHDA, CDR2 SQIVND (reference sequence). The CDR3 sequence is 16 residues long. The CDR3 nucleotides read TGTGCCAGTAGTATTATCCCCATGAGTAGCGCCACTGAAGCTTTCTTT. It yields the protein CASSIIPMSSATEAFF. The full variable domain, in which reference TRBV19 and TRBJ1-1 provide the parts outside the CDR3, is DGGITQSPKYLFRKEGQNVTLSCEQNLNHDAMYWYRQDPGQGLRLIYYSQIVNDFQKGDIAEGYSVSREKKESFPLTVTSAQKNPTAFYLCASSIIPMSSATEAFFGQGTRLTVV.

This chain connects TRBV27 to TRBJ1-2; D might be TRBD1 (5 bases). The CDR3 sequence is 13 residues long. The germline V gene encodes CDR1 MNHEY and CDR2 SMNVEV (reference sequence). V lost 3 bases and J lost 4, with 9 bases in between. The CDR3 bases are TGTGCCAGCAGTTTCCCCGGGGGCTATGGCTACACCTTC. This sequence encodes CASSFPGGYGYTF.

This chain connects TRBV7-2 to TRBJ1-1; no clear D. This CDR3 is built from 13 residues. V dropped 5 bases and J dropped 3 bases, with 10 bases sitting between them. The germline gives CDR1 SGHTA, CDR2 FQGNSA. The CDR3 DNA follows: TGTGCCAGCAGCCTTACATTCTACACTGAAGCTTTCTTT. It translates to CASSLTFYTEAFF.

V gene TRBV2 combines with J gene TRBJ1-2; the D is unclear. The V end was cut by 2 bases, the J end by 8 bases, with 9 bases between. Germline V gives CDR1 SNHLY, CDR2 FYNNEI. The CDR3 spans 12 residues. CDR3 nucleotides: TGTGCCAGCAGTGAAAACAGTCGGGGCTACACCTTC. Its protein is CASSENSRGYTF.

This clone was detected a few times. Germline is not matched at one junction end, which may reflect a read error. This chain connects TRBV7-7 to TRBJ2-1; 7 positions match TRBD1. This CDR3 comprises 15 residues. Germline values: CDR1 SSHAT, CDR2 FNYEAQ (reference sequence). CDR3 in amino acids: CASSSGQAWKNEQFF. The CDR3, as DNA: TGTGCTAGCAGCTCCGGACAGGCGTGGAAAAATGAGCAGTTCTTC.

This clone came up a few times. The chain recombines TRBV7-3 with TRBJ2-1; perhaps TRBD2 as D (6 bases). Germline lookup yields CDR1 SGHTA and CDR2 FQGTGA. V was shortened by 1 base and J by 8 bases, with 18 bases between the two germline ends. CDR3 length: 16 residues. In DNA, the CDR3 is TGTGCCAGCAGCTTAAATATGCGGGGAGTCGAGGATGAGCAGTTCTTC. It translates to CASSLNMRGVEDEQFF.

This chain joins TRBV6-1 and TRBJ1-1; TRBD1 matches 10 bases. V was pared by 6 bases and J by 5 bases, with 6 bases of the junction left unmatched. The CDR3 is 14 amino acids. CDR1 and CDR2 from the germline V gene are MNHNS and SASEGT. CDR3 in DNA: TGTGCCAGCAGCCGGACAGGGGGAAAAACTGAAGCTTTCTTT. This encodes CASSRTGGKTEAFF.

The chain couples TRBV2 to TRBJ2-1; 8 positions match TRBD2. This CDR3 region has 15 residues. The junction had 10 bases not matched to a gene; V was cut back by 3 bases and J by 9 bases. Germline CDR1 and CDR2: SNHLY and FYNNEI. CDR3 nucleotide sequence: TGTGCCAGCAGTGACCAGGGAGCGGGAGCGGGTGAGCAGTTCTTC. It yields the protein CASSDQGAGAGEQFF.

The V call is TRBV6-1, the J call TRBJ2-2; the D gene is possibly TRBD2 (6 bases). This CDR3 has 14 residues. V lost 3 bases, J lost 6 bases, and 11 bases lay in between. The germline gives CDR1 MNHNS, CDR2 SASEGT. CDR3 in amino acids: CASSDFGGSGELFF. The DNA of the CDR3 is TGTGCCAGCAGTGATTTTGGGGGGTCCGGGGAGCTGTTTTTT.

The gene calls are TRBV7-2 and TRBJ2-7; a weak D match, TRBD2 (5 bases). Trimming took off 4 bases at V and 6 bases at J, with 22 bases between the two ends. The V gene's germline CDR1 is SGHTA and CDR2 FQGNSA. There are 16 residues in the CDR3. The CDR3 sequence: CASSSGGLDRGVEQYF. The CDR3 DNA is TGTGCCAGCAGCTCAGGAGGCTTAGACCGGGGTGTCGAGCAGTACTTC.

The CDR3 DNA reads TGTGCCAGTAGCGGGACAGCGCTCTATGGCTACACCTTC. Translated: CASSGTALYGYTF. The chain is built from TRBV19 and TRBJ1-2; 7 positions agree with TRBD1. V lost 6 bases and J lost 4; bases outside the gene matches: 5. Germline values: CDR1 LNHDA, CDR2 SQIVND (reference sequence). The CDR3 is made up of 13 amino acids.

The chain joins TRBV27 to TRBJ2-7; no firm D call. The CDR3 length is 14 residues. Germline V gives CDR1 MNHEY, CDR2 SMNVEV (reference sequence). The germline V and J ends were trimmed by 3 bases and 2 bases, with 11 bases remaining between them. This CDR3 is CASSFITETYEQYF. The CDR3 DNA reads as TGTGCCAGCAGTTTTATAACTGAGACCTACGAGCAGTACTTC.

In DNA, the CDR3 is TGTGCCAGCAGTATAGGCTGGGGGGGGGAAGCCTACGAGCAGTACTTC. Translation gives CASSIGWGGEAYEQYF. The chain couples TRBV2 to TRBJ2-7, with 7 nucleotides matching TRBD2. From germline, CDR1 is SNHLY and CDR2 FYNNEI. The CDR3 is 16 residues long. Losses at the gene ends were 5 bases for V and 2 bases for J; bases not matched to a gene: 12.

The chain recombines TRBV6-1 with TRBJ1-6; no clear D. Germline CDR1 MNHNS, CDR2 SASEGT. The CDR3 covers 14 residues. Trimming took 8 bases from V and 10 from J, leaving 18 bases between them. The CDR3 is CASREVTEISPLHF. CDR3 in DNA: TGTGCCAGCCGCGAGGTTACCGAAATCTCACCCCTCCACTTT.

This clone was seen a single time. The rearrangement links TRBV7-8 to TRBJ1-6, with D perhaps matching TRBD1 (5 bases). The CDR3 loop spans 14 amino acids. Germline assignment: CDR1 SGHVS and CDR2 FQNEAQ. Trimming cost V 5 bases and J 9 bases, with 14 bases left between them. The CDR3 loop is CASSPGGERSPLHF. CDR3 bases: TGTGCCAGCAGCCCCGGGGGGGAGCGTTCACCCCTCCACTTT.

This clone was counted a few times. The chain employs TRBV5-6 and TRBJ2-1, with D unclear. Germline V gene data show CDR1 as SGHDT and CDR2 as YYEEEE. The CDR3 contains 16 residues. The V end was cut by 3 bases, the J end by 1 base, with 14 bases between. CDR3 region: CASSYPAQESYNEQFF. The CDR3 DNA is TGTGCCAGCAGCTATCCCGCCCAGGAATCCTACAATGAGCAGTTCTTC.